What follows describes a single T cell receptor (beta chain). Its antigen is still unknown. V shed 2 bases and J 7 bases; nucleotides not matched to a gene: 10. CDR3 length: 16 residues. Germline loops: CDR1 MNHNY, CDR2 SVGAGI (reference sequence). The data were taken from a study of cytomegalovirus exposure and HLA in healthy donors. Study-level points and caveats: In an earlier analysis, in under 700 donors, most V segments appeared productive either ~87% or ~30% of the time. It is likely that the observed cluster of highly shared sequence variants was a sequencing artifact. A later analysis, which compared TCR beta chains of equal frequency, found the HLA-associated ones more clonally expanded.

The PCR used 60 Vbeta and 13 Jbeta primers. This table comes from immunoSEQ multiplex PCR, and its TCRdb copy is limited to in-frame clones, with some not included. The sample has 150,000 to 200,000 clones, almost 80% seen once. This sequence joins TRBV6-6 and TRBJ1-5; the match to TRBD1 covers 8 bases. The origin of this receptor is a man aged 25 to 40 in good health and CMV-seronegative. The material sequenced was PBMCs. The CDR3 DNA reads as TGTGCCAGCAGTTACCCGACAGGGGTGGGGATGCAGCCCCAGCATTTT. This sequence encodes CASSYPTGVGMQPQHF.